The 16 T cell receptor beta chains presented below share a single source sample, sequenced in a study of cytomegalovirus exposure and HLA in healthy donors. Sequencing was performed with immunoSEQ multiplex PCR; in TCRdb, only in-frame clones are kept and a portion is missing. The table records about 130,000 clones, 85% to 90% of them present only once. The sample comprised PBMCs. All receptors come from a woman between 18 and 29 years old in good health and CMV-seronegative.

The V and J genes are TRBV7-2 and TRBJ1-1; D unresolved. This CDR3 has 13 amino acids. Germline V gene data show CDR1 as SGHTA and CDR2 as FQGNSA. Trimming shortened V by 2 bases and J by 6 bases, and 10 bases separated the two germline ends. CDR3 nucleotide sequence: TGTGCCAGCAGCTTAAGCGGGCAGGCTGAAGCTTTCTTT. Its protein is CASSLSGQAEAFF.

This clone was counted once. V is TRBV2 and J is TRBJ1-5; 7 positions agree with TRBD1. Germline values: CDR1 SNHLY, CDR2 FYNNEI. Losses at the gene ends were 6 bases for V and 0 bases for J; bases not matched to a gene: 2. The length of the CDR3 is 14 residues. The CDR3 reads CASRGQYSNQPQHF. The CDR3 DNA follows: TGTGCCAGCAGGGGACAGTATAGCAATCAGCCCCAGCATTTT.

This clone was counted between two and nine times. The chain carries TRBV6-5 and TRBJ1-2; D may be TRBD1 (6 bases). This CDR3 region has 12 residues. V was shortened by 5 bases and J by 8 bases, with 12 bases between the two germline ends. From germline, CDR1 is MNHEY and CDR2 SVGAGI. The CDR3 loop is CASSQSRGGYTF. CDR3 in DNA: TGTGCCAGCAGTCAATCCAGGGGAGGCTACACCTTC.

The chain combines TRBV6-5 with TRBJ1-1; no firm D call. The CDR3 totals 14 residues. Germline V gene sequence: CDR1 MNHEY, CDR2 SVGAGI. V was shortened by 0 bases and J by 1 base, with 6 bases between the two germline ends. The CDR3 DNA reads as TGTGCCAGCAGTTACTCCCAGGCGAACACTGAAGCTTTCTTT. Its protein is CASSYSQANTEAFF.

The chain's CDR3 is CASSGTVLNSPLHF. DNA of the CDR3: TGTGCCAGCAGTGGAACAGTTCTTAATTCACCCCTCCACTTT. This chain connects TRBV2 to TRBJ1-6; no definite D call. The CDR3 covers 14 residues. Trimming pared 4 bases from V and 6 bases from J, leaving 10 bases between. The germline gives CDR1 SNHLY, CDR2 FYNNEI.

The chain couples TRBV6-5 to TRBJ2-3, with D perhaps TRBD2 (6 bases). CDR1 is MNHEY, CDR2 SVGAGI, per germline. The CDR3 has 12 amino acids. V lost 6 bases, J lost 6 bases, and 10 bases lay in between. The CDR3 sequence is CASRLALDTQYF. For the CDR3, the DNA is TGTGCCAGCAGGCTAGCGTTGGATACGCAGTATTTT.

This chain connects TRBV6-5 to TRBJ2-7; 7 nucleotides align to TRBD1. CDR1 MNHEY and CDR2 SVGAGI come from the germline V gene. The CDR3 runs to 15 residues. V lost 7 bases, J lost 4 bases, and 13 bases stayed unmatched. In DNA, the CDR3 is TGTGCCAGCAAAACTCGGCCAGGGACAGAATACGAGCAGTACTTC. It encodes CASKTRPGTEYEQYF.

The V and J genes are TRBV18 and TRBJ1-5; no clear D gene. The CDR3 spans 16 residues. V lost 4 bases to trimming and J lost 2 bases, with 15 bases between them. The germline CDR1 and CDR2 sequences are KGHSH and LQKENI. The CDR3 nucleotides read TGTGCCAGCTCACGACGGGCGCGGGAGGGCAATCAGCCCCAGCATTTT. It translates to CASSRRAREGNQPQHF.

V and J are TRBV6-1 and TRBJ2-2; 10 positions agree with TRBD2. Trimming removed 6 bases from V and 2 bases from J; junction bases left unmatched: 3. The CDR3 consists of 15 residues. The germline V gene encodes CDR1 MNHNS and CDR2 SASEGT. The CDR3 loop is CASSRTSGNTGELFF. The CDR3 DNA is TGTGCCAGCAGCCGGACTAGCGGTAACACCGGGGAGCTGTTTTTT.

The CDR3 loop reads CASSYSGQGASTGELFF. CDR3 DNA sequence: TGTGCCAGCAGTTACTCGGGACAGGGGGCCAGCACCGGGGAGCTGTTTTTT. The chain joins TRBV27 to TRBJ2-2; 12 bases map to TRBD1. Germline CDR1 is MNHEY and CDR2 is SMNVEV (reference sequence). This CDR3 is built from 17 residues. Unmatched junction bases numbered 7, after V lost 4 bases and J lost 4 bases.

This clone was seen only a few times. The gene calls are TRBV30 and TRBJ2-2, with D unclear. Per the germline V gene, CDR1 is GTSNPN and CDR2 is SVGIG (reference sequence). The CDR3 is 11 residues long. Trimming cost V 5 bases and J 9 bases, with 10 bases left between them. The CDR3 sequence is CAWGPVRELFF. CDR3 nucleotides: TGTGCCTGGGGGCCCGTGAGGGAGCTGTTTTTT. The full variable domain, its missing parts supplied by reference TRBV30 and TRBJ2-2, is SQTIHQWPATLVQPVGSPLSLECTVEGTSNPNLYWYRQAAGRGLQLLFYSVGIGQISSEVPQNLSASRPQDRQFILSSKKLLLSDSGFYLCAWGPVRELFFGEGSRLTVL.

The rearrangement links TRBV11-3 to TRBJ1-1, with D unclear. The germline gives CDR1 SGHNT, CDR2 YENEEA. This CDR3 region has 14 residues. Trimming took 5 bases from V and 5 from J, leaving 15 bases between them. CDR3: CASSPRLGGTEAFF. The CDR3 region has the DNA TGTGCCAGCAGCCCCCGCCTGGGAGGGACTGAAGCTTTCTTT.

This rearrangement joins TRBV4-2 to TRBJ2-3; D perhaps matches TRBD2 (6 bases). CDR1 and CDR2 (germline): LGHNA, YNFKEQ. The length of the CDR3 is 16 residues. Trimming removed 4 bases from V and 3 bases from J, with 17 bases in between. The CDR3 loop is CASSRWSGEDTDTQYF. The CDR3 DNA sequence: TGTGCCAGCAGCCGCTGGTCGGGGGAGGATACAGATACGCAGTATTTT.

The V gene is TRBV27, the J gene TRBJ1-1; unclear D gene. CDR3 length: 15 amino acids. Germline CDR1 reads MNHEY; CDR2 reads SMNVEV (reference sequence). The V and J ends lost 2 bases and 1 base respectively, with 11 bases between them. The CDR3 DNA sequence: TGTGCCAGCAGTTTAGGAGGGTTTGGGAACACTGAAGCTTTCTTT. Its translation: CASSLGGFGNTEAFF.

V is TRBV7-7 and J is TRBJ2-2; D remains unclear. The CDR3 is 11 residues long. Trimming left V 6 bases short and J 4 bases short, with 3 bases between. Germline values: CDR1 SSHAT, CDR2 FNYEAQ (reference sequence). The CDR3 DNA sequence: TGTGCCAGCAGTCTCACCGGGGAGCTGTTTTTT. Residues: CASSLTGELFF.

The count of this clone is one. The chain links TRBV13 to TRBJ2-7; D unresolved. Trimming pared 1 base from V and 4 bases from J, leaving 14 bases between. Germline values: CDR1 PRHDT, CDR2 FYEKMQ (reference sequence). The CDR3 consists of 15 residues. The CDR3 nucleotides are TGTGCCAGCAGCTTAGACCGAGACACCCCTTACGAGCAGTACTTC. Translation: CASSLDRDTPYEQYF.